The 15 T cell receptor beta chains presented below share a single source sample, sequenced in a study of blood T cell repertoires in COVID-19. The protocol was immunoSEQ multiplex PCR, while the TCRdb copy is restricted to in-frame clones and leaves out a portion. The sample carries tens of thousands of clones, 80% to 90% recorded once. Input material: peripheral blood. The receptors stem from a woman aged 60-70 years with COVID-19, enrolled during active disease.

In DNA form, the CDR3 reads TGTGCCAGCAGCCACTCAGGGGGCAACACTGAAGCTTTCTTT. The encoded protein is CASSHSGGNTEAFF. The V call is TRBV7-3, the J call TRBJ1-1; 8 nucleotides agree with TRBD1. Germline V gives CDR1 SGHTA, CDR2 FQGTGA. The CDR3 is 14 residues long. With 5 bases clipped from V and 2 bases from J, the junction kept 4 bases outside the gene matches.

The DNA for the CDR3 is TGTGCCAGCAGTTTAGGGGGGGGCCGAAACCAGCCCCAGCATTTT. Translated, it gives CASSLGGGRNQPQHF. V and J are TRBV28 and TRBJ1-5; TRBD1 is a possible D gene (6 bases). The V end was cut by 2 bases, the J end by 7 bases, with 15 bases between. From germline, CDR1 is MDHEN and CDR2 SYDVKM. The CDR3 runs 15 residues. The whole variable domain, filled in from reference TRBV28 and TRBJ1-5, reads DVKVTQSSRYLVKRTGEKVFLECVQDMDHENMFWYRQDPGLGLRLIYFSYDVKMKEKGDIPEGYSVSREKKERFSLILESASTNQTSMYLCASSLGGGRNQPQHFGDGTRLSIL.

This clone was counted a few times. This sequence joins TRBV7-9 and TRBJ2-5; the match to TRBD2 covers 7 bases. Germline CDR1 reads SEHNR; CDR2 reads FQNEAQ (reference sequence). V shed 0 bases and J 5 bases; nucleotides not matched to a gene: 0. This CDR3 has 13 residues. The CDR3 reads CASSLAGGETQYF. DNA of the CDR3: TGTGCCAGCAGCTTAGCGGGAGGGGAGACCCAGTACTTC.

The rearrangement links TRBV28 to TRBJ2-1, with TRBD1 matching over 7 bases. The CDR3 has 16 amino acids. The V and J ends lost 4 bases and 5 bases, in that order; junction bases with no gene match: 11. Germline V CDR1 and CDR2: MDHEN, SYDVKM. The CDR3 DNA follows: TGTGCCAGCAGTTCTCCAGAGGGGGCAGGAAACAATGAGCAGTTCTTC. Translating it yields CASSSPEGAGNNEQFF. The variable domain in full, with the rest retrieved from reference TRBV28 and TRBJ2-1, is DVKVTQSSRYLVKRTGEKVFLECVQDMDHENMFWYRQDPGLGLRLIYFSYDVKMKEKGDIPEGYSVSREKKERFSLILESASTNQTSMYLCASSSPEGAGNNEQFFGPGTRLTVL.

This chain connects TRBV30 to TRBJ1-1; TRBD1 agrees at 9 bases. V was pared by 3 bases and J by 5 bases, with 7 bases of the junction left unmatched. Germline V gene sequence: CDR1 GTSNPN, CDR2 SVGIG (reference sequence). The CDR3 covers 14 residues. The CDR3 DNA is TGTGCCTGGAGGGGACAGGGAGGAGTAACTGAAGCTTTCTTT. Encoded protein: CAWRGQGGVTEAFF.

The genes are TRBV30 and TRBJ2-3; the D is unclear. V was shortened by 2 bases and J by 10 bases, with 10 bases between the two germline ends. This CDR3 spans 11 amino acids. Germline V gives CDR1 GTSNPN, CDR2 SVGIG (reference sequence). CDR3 amino acids: CAWSSPRAQYF. The CDR3 DNA reads TGTGCCTGGAGTTCACCTCGGGCGCAGTATTTT. The complete variable domain, with remaining parts taken from reference TRBV30 and TRBJ2-3, reads SQTIHQWPATLVQPVGSPLSLECTVEGTSNPNLYWYRQAAGRGLQLLFYSVGIGQISSEVPQNLSASRPQDRQFILSSKKLLLSDSGFYLCAWSSPRAQYFGPGTRLTVL.

This clone was seen a single time. This chain links TRBV7-8 with TRBJ2-7; a weak D match, TRBD2 (6 bases). The V and J ends lost 5 bases and 3 bases respectively, with 11 bases between them. The CDR3 length is 13 residues. Germline V gene sequence: CDR1 SGHVS, CDR2 FQNEAQ. This CDR3 reads CASSNGRHYEQYF. The DNA for the CDR3 is TGTGCCAGCAGCAACGGGAGACACTACGAGCAGTACTTC.

The chain joins TRBV7-2 to TRBJ2-1; TRBD2 might be the D (5 bases). V lost 5 bases and J 7 bases, leaving 6 bases between the germline ends. This CDR3 spans 11 amino acids. Germline V lookup: CDR1 SGHTA, CDR2 FQGNSA. This CDR3 reads CASSPGNEQFF. CDR3 bases: TGTGCCAGCAGCCCGGGGAATGAGCAGTTCTTC.

This chain joins TRBV2 and TRBJ1-5, with 7 bases matching TRBD1. J was trimmed by 7 bases and V by 6 bases; bases with no gene match: 15. CDR1 is SNHLY, CDR2 FYNNEI, per germline. The CDR3 spans 16 residues. CDR3 residues: CASRPDPTGVGQPQHF. DNA for the CDR3: TGTGCCAGCAGACCCGACCCAACAGGGGTTGGCCAGCCCCAGCATTTT.

The chain combines TRBV4-2 with TRBJ1-1; D perhaps matches TRBD1 (5 bases). Germline CDR1 LGHNA, CDR2 YNFKEQ. This CDR3 contains 15 residues. The V gene lost 4 bases and the J gene lost 0 bases, with 12 bases spanning the gap. The CDR3 coding sequence is TGTGCCAGCAGCCCAGAGACAGACATGAACACTGAAGCTTTCTTT. It yields the protein CASSPETDMNTEAFF.

This clone has more than one count but fewer than ten. The V gene is TRBV5-4, the J gene TRBJ1-3; D remains unclear. Per germline, CDR1 SGHNT and CDR2 YYREEE (reference sequence). V shed 1 base and J shed 8 bases, with 10 bases lying between them. There are 13 residues in the CDR3. For the CDR3, the DNA is TGTGCCAGCAGCTTGCGAGGGAGGGACACCATATATTTT. This sequence encodes CASSLRGRDTIYF.

The chain couples TRBV11-3 to TRBJ2-3, with D tentatively TRBD2 (6 bases). V was trimmed by 4 bases and J by 5 bases, leaving 13 bases between them. CDR3 size: 14 residues. The germline V gene encodes CDR1 SGHNT and CDR2 YENEEA. In DNA form, the CDR3 reads TGTGCCAGCAGCTCGAAGGGGCGGGGAGATACGCAGTATTTT. Translated: CASSSKGRGDTQYF.

This sequence joins TRBV28 and TRBJ2-7; 8 nucleotides line up with TRBD2. There are 15 residues in the CDR3. CDR1 and CDR2 from the germline V gene are MDHEN and SYDVKM. The V segment lost 6 bases and the J segment 2 bases; nucleotides outside the gene matches: 9. The CDR3 region has the DNA TGTGCCAGCAGCCTACTAGCGGCGGATGCCTACGAGCAGTACTTC. Protein sequence: CASSLLAADAYEQYF.

The chain employs TRBV5-6 and TRBJ2-7, with 16 bases matching TRBD2. The CDR3 extends over 16 amino acids. V lost 3 bases and J lost 2; bases outside the gene matches: 2. Germline loops: CDR1 SGHDT, CDR2 YYEEEE. The CDR3 bases are TGTGCCAGCAGCTACGGGACTAGCGGGAGGGCCTACGAGCAGTACTTC. Translated: CASSYGTSGRAYEQYF.

The V gene is TRBV7-2, the J gene TRBJ2-7, with 7 bases that match TRBD2. The CDR3 totals 14 residues. CDR1 is SGHTA, CDR2 FQGNSA, per germline. Trimming removed 0 bases from V and 6 bases from J; junction bases left unmatched: 5. CDR3: CASSLAGGPSEQYF. CDR3 nucleotide sequence: TGTGCCAGCAGCTTAGCGGGAGGGCCTAGCGAGCAGTACTTC.